This T cell receptor beta chain was recorded in a study of blood T cell repertoires in COVID-19. Study background: The samples span acute and convalescent COVID-19 from the United States, Italy and Spain. PBMCs, B-cell-depleted T cells, or T cells provided the cDNA or gDNA that made up the material.

This CDR3 has 15 amino acids. Germline V gene sequence: CDR1 SEHNR, CDR2 FQNEAQ (reference sequence). In the authors' workflow: Amplification with reference gene primers provided the estimates of nucleated cell counts. TCRdb's copy holds only in-frame clones and misses some; the assay was immunoSEQ multiplex PCR. Clone size and the V and J calls come from that table; the DNA yielded D and trimming. The top ten clones hold 8% to 13% of a sample with about 140,000 clones, approximately 90% of them seen once. The TCR originated in a woman over 75 with acute or convalescent COVID-19. The chain combines TRBV7-9 with TRBJ2-2, with D uncertain. The sequenced sample consisted of peripheral blood. The CDR3 DNA follows: TGTGCAGAGAGGCCGACCGGTTCGAACACCGGGGAGCTGTTTTTT. Amino acids: CAERPTGSNTGELFF.